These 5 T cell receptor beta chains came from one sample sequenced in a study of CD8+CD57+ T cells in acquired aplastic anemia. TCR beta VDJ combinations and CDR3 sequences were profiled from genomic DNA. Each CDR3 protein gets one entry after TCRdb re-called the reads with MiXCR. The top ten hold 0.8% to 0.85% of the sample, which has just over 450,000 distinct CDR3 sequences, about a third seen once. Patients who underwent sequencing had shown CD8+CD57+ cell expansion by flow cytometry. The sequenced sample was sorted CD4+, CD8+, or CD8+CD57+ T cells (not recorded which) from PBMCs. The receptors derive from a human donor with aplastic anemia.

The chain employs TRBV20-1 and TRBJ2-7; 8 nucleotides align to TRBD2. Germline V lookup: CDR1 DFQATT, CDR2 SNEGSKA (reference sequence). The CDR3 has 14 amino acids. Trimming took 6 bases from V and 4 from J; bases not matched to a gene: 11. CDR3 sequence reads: CSAPPTSVRYEQYF. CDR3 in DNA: TGCAGTGCACCTCCGACTAGCGTTCGGTACGAGCAGTACTTC.

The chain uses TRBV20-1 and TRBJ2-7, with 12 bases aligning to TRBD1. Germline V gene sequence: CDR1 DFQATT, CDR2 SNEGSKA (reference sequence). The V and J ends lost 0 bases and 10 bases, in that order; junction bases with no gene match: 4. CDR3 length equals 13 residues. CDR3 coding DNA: TGCAGTGCTAGAGATCCGGGACAGGGGGCACAGTACTTC. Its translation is CSARDPGQGAQYF.

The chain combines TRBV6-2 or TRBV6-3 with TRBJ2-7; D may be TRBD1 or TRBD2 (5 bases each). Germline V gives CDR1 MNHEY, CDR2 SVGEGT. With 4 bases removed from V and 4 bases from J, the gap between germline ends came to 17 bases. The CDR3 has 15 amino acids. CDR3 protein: CASSLRTGTSYEQYF. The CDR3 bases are TGTGCCAGCAGTTTAAGGACCGGGACGTCGTACGAGCAGTACTTC.

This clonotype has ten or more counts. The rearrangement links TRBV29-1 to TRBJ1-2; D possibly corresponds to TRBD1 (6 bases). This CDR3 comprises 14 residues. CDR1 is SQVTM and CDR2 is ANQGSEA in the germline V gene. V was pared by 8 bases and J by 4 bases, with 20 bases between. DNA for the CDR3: TGCAGCCTCCAAATTCGACAGGTTGTCTATGGCTACACCTTC. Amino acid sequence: CSLQIRQVVYGYTF.

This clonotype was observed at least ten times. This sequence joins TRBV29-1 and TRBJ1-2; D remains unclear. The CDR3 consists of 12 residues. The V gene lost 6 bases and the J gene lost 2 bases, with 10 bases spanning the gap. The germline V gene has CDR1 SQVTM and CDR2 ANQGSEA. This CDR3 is CSVHRINYGYTF. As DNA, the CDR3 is TGCAGCGTACACAGAATAAACTATGGCTACACCTTC.